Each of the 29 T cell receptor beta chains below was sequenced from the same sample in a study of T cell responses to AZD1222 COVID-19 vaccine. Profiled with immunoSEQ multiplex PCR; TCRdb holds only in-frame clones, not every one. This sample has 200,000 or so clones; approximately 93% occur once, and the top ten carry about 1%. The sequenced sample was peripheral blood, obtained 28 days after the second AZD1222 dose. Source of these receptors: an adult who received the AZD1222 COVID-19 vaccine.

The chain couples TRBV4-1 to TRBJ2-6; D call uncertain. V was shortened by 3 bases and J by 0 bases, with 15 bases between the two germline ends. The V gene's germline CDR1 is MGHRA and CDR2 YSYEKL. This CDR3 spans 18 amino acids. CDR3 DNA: TGCGCCAGCAGCCACGCCTCGAAACCATCCTCTGGGGCCAACGTCCTGACTTTC. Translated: CASSHASKPSSGANVLTF.

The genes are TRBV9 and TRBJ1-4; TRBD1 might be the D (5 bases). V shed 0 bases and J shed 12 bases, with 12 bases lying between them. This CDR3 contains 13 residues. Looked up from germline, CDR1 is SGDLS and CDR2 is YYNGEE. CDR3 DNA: TGTGCCAGCAGCGTAGCAGAGTCCAGGGAACTGTTTTTT. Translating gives CASSVAESRELFF.

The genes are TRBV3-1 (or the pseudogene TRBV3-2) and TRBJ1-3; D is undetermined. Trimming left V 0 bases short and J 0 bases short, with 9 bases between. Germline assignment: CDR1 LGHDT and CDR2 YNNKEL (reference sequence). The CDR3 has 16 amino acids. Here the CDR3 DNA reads TGTGCCAGCAGCCAAGATCCGGCCTCCTCTGGAAACACCATATATTTT. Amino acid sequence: CASSQDPASSGNTIYF.

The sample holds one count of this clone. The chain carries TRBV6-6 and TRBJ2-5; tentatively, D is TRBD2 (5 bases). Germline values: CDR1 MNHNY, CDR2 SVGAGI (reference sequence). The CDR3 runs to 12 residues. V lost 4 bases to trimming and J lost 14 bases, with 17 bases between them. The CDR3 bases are TGTGCCAGCAGTTCCGACCGACTACTAGATTACTTC. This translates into CASSSDRLLDYF.

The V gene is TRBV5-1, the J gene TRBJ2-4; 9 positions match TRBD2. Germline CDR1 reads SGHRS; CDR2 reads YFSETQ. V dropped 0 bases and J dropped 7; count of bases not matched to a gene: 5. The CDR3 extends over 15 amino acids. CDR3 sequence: CASSLVGGGANIQYF. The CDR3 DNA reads TGCGCCAGCAGCTTGGTCGGCGGGGGGGCGAACATTCAGTACTTC.

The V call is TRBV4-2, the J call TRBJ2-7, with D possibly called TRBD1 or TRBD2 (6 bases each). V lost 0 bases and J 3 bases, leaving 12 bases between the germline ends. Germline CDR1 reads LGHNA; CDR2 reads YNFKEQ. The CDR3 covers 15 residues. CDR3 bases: TGTGCCAGCAGCCAAGAGACTAGACAGGACTACGAGCAGTACTTC. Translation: CASSQETRQDYEQYF.

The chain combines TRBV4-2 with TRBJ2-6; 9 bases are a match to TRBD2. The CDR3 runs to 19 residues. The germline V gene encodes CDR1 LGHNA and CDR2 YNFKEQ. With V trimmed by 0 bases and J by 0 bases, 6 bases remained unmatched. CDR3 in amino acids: CASSQESGGGASGANVLTF. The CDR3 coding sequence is TGTGCCAGCAGCCAAGAGAGTGGCGGGGGGGCCTCTGGGGCCAACGTCCTGACTTTC.

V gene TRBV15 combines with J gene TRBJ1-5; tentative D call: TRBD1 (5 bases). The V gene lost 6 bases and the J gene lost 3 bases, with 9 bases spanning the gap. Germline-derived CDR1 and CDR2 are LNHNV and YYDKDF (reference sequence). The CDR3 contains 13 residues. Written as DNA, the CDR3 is TGTGCCACCAGGGGGGATTACAATCAGCCCCAGCATTTT. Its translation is CATRGDYNQPQHF. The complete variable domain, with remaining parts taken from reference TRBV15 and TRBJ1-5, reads DAMVIQNPRYQVTQFGKPVTLSCSQTLNHNVMYWYQQKSSQAPKLLFHYYDKDFNNEADTPDNFQSRRPNTSFCFLDIRSPGLGDTAMYLCATRGDYNQPQHFGDGTRLSIL.

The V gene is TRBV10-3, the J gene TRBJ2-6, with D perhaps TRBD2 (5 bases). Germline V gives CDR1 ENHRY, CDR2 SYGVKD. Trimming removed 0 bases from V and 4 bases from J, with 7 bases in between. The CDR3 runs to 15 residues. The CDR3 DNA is TGTGCCATCAGTGAGTCGGGAGACGGGGCCAACGTCCTGACTTTC. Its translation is CAISESGDGANVLTF.

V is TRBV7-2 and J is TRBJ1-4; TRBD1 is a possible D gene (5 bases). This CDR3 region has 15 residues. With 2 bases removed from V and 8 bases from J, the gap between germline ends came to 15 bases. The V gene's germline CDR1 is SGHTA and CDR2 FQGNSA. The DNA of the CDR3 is TGTGCCAGCAGCTTACGGGCAGGGAAGAACGAAAAACTGTTTTTT. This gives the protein CASSLRAGKNEKLFF.

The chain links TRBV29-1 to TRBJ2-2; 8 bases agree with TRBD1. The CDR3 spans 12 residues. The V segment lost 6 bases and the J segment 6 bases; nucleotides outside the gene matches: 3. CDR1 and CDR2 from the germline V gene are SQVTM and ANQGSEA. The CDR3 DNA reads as TGCAGCGTGGGACAGGTTGCCGGGGAGCTGTTTTTT. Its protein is CSVGQVAGELFF.

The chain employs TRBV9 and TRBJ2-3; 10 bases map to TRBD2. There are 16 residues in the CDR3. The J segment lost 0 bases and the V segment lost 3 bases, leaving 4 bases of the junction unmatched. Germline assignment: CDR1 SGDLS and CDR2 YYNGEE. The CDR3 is CASSGTSGWSTDTQYF. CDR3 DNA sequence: TGTGCCAGCAGCGGGACTAGCGGATGGAGCACAGATACGCAGTATTTT.

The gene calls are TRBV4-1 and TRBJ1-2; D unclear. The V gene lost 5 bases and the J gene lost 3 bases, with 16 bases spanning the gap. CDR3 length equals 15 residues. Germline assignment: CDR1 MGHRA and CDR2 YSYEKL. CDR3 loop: CASSSRFPGDYGYTF. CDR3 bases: TGCGCCAGCAGCTCCCGATTCCCCGGGGACTATGGCTACACCTTC.

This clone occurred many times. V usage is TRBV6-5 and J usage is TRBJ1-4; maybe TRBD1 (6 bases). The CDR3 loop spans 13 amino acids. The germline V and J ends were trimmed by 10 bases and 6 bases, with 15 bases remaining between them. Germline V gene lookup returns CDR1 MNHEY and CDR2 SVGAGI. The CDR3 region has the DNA TGTGCCATCAGGACCTGGGGGCATGAAAAACTGTTTTTT. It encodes CAIRTWGHEKLFF.

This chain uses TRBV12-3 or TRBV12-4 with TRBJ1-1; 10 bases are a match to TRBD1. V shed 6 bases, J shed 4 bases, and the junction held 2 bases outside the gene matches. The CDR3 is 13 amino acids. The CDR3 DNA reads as TGTGCCAGCAGAGACAGGGGGCCCACTGAAGCTTTCTTT. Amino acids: CASRDRGPTEAFF.

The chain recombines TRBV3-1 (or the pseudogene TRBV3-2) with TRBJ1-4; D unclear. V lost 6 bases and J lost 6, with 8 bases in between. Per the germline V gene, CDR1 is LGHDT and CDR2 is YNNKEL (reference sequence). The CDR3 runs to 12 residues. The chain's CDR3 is CASRRNYEKLFF. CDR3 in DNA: TGTGCCAGCAGACGAAACTATGAAAAACTGTTTTTT.

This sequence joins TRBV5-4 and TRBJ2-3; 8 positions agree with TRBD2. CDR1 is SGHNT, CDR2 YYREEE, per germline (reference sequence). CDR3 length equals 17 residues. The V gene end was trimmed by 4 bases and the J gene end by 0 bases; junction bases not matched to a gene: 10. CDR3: CASSPPGQRGSTDTQYF. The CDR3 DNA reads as TGTGCCAGCAGCCCGCCTGGGCAGCGGGGGAGCACAGATACGCAGTATTTT.

CDR3 in DNA: TGTGCCAGCAGCTTAGGGTTGCGGTTAAGCGACACTGAAGCTTTCTTT. Protein product: CASSLGLRLSDTEAFF. The chain carries TRBV7-2 and TRBJ1-1; no clear D gene. Germline V gene sequence: CDR1 SGHTA, CDR2 FQGNSA. CDR3 size: 16 residues. V was clipped by 1 base and J by 3 bases, with 15 bases between them.

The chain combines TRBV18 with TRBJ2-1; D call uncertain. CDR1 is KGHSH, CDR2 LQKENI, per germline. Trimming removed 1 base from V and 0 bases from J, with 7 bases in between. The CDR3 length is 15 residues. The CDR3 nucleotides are TGTGCCAGCTCACCACTCCAGATCTCCTACAATGAGCAGTTCTTC. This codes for CASSPLQISYNEQFF.

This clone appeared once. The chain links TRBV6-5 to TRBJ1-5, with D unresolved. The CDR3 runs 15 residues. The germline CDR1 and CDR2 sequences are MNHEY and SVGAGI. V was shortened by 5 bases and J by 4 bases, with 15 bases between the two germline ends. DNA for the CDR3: TGTGCCAGCAGTAACAAGGGTGGCCGGAATCAGCCCCAGCATTTT. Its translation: CASSNKGGRNQPQHF.

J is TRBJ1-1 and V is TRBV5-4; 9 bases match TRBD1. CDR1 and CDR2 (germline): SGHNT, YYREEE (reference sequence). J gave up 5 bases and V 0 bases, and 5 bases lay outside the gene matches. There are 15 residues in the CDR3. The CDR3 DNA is TGTGCCAGCAGCTTGGGTGGGACAGGGTGGACTGAAGCTTTCTTT. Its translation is CASSLGGTGWTEAFF.

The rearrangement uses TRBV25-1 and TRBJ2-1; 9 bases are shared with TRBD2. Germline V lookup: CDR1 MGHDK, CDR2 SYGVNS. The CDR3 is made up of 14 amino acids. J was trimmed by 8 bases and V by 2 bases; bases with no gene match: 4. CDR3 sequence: CASSEGGGADEQFF. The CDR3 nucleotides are TGTGCCAGCAGTGAAGGCGGGGGGGCGGATGAGCAGTTCTTC.

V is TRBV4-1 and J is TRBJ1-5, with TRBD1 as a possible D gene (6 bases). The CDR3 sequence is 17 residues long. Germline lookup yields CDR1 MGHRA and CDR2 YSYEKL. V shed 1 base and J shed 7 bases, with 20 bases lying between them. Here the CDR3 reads CASSQGFTRDIEQPQHF. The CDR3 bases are TGCGCCAGCAGCCAAGGGTTTACAAGGGACATCGAGCAGCCCCAGCATTTT.

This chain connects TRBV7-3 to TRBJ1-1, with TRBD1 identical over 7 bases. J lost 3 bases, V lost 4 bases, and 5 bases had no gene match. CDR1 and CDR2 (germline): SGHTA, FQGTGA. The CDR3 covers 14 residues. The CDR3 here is CASSSKTGHTEAFF. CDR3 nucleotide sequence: TGTGCCAGCAGCTCTAAGACAGGGCACACTGAAGCTTTCTTT. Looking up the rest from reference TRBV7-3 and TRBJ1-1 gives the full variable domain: GAGVSQTPSNKVTEKGKYVELRCDPISGHTALYWYRQSLGQGPEFLIYFQGTGAADDSGLPNDRFFAVRPEGSVSTLKIQRTERGDSAVYLCASSSKTGHTEAFFGQGTRLTVV.

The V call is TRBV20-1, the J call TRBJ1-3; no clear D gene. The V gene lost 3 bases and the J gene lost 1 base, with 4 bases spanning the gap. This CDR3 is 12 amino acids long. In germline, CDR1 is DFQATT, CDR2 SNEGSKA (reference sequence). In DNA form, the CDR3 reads TGCAGTGCTAGTACATCTGGAAACACCATATATTTT. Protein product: CSASTSGNTIYF.

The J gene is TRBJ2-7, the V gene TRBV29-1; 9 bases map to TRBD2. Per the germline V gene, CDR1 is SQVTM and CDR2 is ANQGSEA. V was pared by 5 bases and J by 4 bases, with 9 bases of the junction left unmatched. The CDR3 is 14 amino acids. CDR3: CSVTSSGGPYEQYF. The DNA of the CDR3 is TGCAGCGTTACAAGTAGCGGGGGCCCATACGAGCAGTACTTC.

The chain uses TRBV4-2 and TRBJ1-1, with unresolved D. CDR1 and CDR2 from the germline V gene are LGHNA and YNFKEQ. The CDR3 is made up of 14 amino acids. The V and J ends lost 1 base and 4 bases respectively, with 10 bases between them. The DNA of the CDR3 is TGTGCCAGCAGCCAAGGCGGCTCTAGCACTGAAGCTTTCTTT. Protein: CASSQGGSSTEAFF.

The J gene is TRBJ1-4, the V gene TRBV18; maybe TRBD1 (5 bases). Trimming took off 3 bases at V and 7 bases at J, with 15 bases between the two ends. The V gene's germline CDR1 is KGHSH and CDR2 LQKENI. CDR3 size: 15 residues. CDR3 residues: CASSPFDSRSEKLFF. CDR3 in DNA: TGTGCCAGCTCACCGTTCGACAGTAGATCTGAAAAACTGTTTTTT.

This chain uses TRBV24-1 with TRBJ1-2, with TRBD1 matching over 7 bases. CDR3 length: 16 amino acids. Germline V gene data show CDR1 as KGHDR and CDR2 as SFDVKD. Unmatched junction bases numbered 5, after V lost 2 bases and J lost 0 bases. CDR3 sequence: CATSDSGTATNYGYTF. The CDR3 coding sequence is TGTGCCACCAGTGATTCCGGGACAGCCACTAACTATGGCTACACCTTC.